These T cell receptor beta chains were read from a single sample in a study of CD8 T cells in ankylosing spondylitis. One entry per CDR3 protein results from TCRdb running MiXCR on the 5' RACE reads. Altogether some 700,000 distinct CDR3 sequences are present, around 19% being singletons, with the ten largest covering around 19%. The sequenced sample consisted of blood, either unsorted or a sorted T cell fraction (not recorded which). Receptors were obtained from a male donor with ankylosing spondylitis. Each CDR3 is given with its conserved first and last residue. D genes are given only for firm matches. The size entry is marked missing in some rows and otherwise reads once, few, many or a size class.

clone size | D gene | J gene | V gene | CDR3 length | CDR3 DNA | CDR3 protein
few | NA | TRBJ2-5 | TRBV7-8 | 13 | TGTGCCAGCAAACTAAGTGGCCCAGAGACCCAGTACTTC | CASKLSGPETQYF
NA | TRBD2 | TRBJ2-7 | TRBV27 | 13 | TGTGCCAGCAGGTTCGGGGGGGCGTACGAGCAGTACTTC | CASRFGGAYEQYF
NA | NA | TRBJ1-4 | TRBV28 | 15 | TGTGCCAGCAGTTTCTCGGACAGAGCTAATGAAAAACTGTTTTTT | CASSFSDRANEKLFF
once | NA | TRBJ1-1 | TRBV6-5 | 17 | TGTGCCAGCAGTTACGGTTTCGTGGGGGGCGCAGGGACTGAAGCTTTCTTT | CASSYGFVGGAGTEAFF
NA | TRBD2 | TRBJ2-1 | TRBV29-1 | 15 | TGCAGCGCCCCGTTGGGCGGGAGGGTTCGGGATGAGCAGTTCTTC | CSAPLGGRVRDEQFF
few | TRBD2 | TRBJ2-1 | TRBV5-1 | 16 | TGCGCCAGCAGCCACCCGGAGCGGGGCTATGGGCATGAGCAGTTCTTC | CASSHPERGYGHEQFF
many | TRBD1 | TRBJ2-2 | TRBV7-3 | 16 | TGTGCCAGCAGCTTCCCGACAGGGTTGGGCACCGGGGAGCTGTTTTTT | CASSFPTGLGTGELFF
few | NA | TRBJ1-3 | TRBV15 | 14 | TGTGCCATCCAAGCCTACGGGGAAGGAAACACCATATATTTT | CAIQAYGEGNTIYF
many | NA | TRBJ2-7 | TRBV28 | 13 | TGTGCCAGTAGCCGGGACGGACCTTACGAGCAGTACTTC | CASSRDGPYEQYF
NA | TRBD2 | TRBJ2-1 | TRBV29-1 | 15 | TGCAGCGTTGGGGCTAGCGGGAACCATTACAATGAGCAGTTCTTC | CSVGASGNHYNEQFF
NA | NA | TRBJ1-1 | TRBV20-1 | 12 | TGCAGTGCTATGGGTGGGGAATCATTAGCTTTCTTT | CSAMGGESLAFF
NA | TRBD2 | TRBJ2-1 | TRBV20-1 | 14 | TGCAGTGCCAGGTCGGGGCGGGGGAACAATGAGCAGTTCTTC | CSARSGRGNNEQFF
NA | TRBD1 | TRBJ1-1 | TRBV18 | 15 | TGTGCCAGCTCACCAACGGGACAGGGGAACACTGAAGCTTTCTTT | CASSPTGQGNTEAFF
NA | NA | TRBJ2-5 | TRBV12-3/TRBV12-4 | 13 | TGTGCCAGCACCGCACAAAACCAAGAGACCCAGTACTTC | CASTAQNQETQYF
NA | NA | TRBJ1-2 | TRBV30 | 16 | TGTGCCTGGAGTCCCCGCGGGTTCTCGGCCCAATATGGCTACACCTTC | CAWSPRGFSAQYGYTF
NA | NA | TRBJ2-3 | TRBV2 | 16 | TGTGCCAGCAGTGAAGTTGGGCGGGGTCTCACAGATACGCAGTATTTT | CASSEVGRGLTDTQYF
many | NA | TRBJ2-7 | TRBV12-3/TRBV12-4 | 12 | TGTGCCAGCCGAGGGAACTCCTACGAGCAGTACTTC | CASRGNSYEQYF
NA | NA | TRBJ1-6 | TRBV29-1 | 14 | TGCAGCGTTGCCGAGGAGGGCGTAAATTCACCCCTCCACTTT | CSVAEEGVNSPLHF
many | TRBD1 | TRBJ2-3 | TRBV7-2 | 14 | TGTGCCAGCAAAGGGGGCAGGAGCACAGATACGCAGTATTTT | CASKGGRSTDTQYF
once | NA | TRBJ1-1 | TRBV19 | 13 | TGTGCCAGTAGACGGACAGCCGACGCTTCGGCTTTCTTT | CASRRTADASAFF
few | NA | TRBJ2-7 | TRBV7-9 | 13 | TGTGCCAGCAGCGCCTACCCAGAGTACGAGCAGTACTTC | CASSAYPEYEQYF
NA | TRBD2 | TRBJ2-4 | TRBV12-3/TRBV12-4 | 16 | TGTGCCAGCAGTTCGCCGGGAGGGGGGGCCAAAAACATTCAGTACTTC | CASSSPGGGAKNIQYF
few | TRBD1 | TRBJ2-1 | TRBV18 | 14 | TGTGCCAGCTCACCAAGACAGGGGGCCAATGAGCAGTTCTTC | CASSPRQGANEQFF
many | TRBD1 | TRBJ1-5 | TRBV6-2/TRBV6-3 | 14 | TGTGCCAGCTCCGGGACAGGCGGGGCTCAGCCCCAGCATTTT | CASSGTGGAQPQHF
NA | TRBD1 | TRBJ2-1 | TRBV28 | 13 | TGTGCCACCGAGGGACAGGACTACAATGAGCAGTTCTTC | CATEGQDYNEQFF
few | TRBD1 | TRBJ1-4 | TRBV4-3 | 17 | TGCGCCAGCAGCCAATACAACGGACAGGGAGAGAATGAAAAACTGTTTTTT | CASSQYNGQGENEKLFF
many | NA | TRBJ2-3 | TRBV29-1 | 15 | TGCAGCGTTGAAGGTCAGGGAGAAGACTCAGATACGCAGTATTTT | CSVEGQGEDSDTQYF
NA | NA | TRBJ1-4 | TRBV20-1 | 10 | TGCAGTGGTGTCAGAGAAAAACTGTTTTTT | CSGVREKLFF
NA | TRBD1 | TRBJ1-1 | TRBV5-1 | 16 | TGCGCCAGCAGGACCTCCGGGACAGGGACTTTCGCTGAAGCTTTCTTT | CASRTSGTGTFAEAFF
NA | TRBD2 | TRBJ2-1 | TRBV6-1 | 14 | TGTGCCAGCCACCCGGGACTAGACTACAATGAGCAGTTCTTC | CASHPGLDYNEQFF
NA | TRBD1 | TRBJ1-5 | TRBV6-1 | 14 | TGTGCCAGCAGCCGGGGACAGAACAATCAGCCCCAGCATTTT | CASSRGQNNQPQHF
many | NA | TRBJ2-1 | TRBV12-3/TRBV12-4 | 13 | TGTGCCAGCAGTTTAGACCCCGACAATGAGCAGTTCTTC | CASSLDPDNEQFF
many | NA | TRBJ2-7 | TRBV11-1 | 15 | TGTGCCAGCAGTTTTGGACTGGGGACGTCCTACGAGCAGTACTTC | CASSFGLGTSYEQYF
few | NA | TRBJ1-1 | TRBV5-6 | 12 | TGTGCCAGCAGCCAGGCCTTCACTGAAGCTTTCTTT | CASSQAFTEAFF
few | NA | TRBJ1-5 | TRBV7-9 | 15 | TGTGCCAGCAGCTTAGCAGGGGACGGCAATCAGCCCCAGCATTTT | CASSLAGDGNQPQHF
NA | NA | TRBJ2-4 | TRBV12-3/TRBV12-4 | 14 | TGTGCCAGCACCATCGCCGGCGCCAAAAACATTCAGTACTTC | CASTIAGAKNIQYF
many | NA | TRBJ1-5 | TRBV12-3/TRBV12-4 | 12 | TGTGCCAGCAGTTTTGGGAATCAGCCCCAGCATTTT | CASSFGNQPQHF
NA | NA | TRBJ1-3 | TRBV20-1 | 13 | TGCAGTGCTAGAAGTCAGCTCGGAAACACCATATATTTT | CSARSQLGNTIYF
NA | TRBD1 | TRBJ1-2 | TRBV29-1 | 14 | TGCAGCGCTGGGGATGGCAGGGGGCAAAATGGCTACACCTTC | CSAGDGRGQNGYTF
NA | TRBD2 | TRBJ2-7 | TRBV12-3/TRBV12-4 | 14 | TGTGCCAGCAGCCGCAGCGGGAGGGCCTACGAGCAGTACTTC | CASSRSGRAYEQYF